These 28 T cell receptor beta chains came from one sample sequenced in a study of T cell clonotyping in hematopoietic cell transplantation. TCRdb keeps only in-frame clones here, not all; method: immunoSEQ multiplex PCR. The sample includes around 17,000 clones, 92% of them seen just once. The sequenced sample consisted of peripheral blood mononuclear cells. These receptors all stem from a middle-aged man in good health. Some clones in this sample may be carry-over from other donors' samples.

The rearrangement uses TRBV30 and TRBJ1-2, with D hard to call. Trimming shortened V by 4 bases and J by 5 bases, and 11 bases separated the two germline ends. CDR3 length: 12 residues. Germline CDR1 GTSNPN, CDR2 SVGIG (reference sequence). This chain's CDR3 is CAWTVGNYGYTF. The CDR3, as DNA: TGTGCCTGGACAGTCGGGAATTATGGCTACACCTTC.

This chain links TRBV5-5 with TRBJ2-7; D is undetermined. The CDR3 runs to 16 residues. V lost 2 bases to trimming and J lost 0 bases, with 15 bases between them. The germline CDR1 and CDR2 sequences are SGHKS and YYEKEE (reference sequence). CDR3 bases: TGTGCCAGCAGCTTTTATCTCCCGACGAGCTCCTACGAGCAGTACTTC. Translation: CASSFYLPTSSYEQYF.

The chain has TRBV5-1 and TRBJ2-3, with D uncertain. The CDR3 contains 14 residues. Trimming pared 1 base from V and 0 bases from J, leaving 6 bases between. Germline CDR1 is SGHRS and CDR2 is YFSETQ. The chain's CDR3 is CASSLSISTDTQYF. The CDR3 nucleotides read TGCGCCAGCAGCTTGTCCATTAGCACAGATACGCAGTATTTT.

The V gene is TRBV29-1, the J gene TRBJ2-3; TRBD2 agrees at 7 bases. CDR1 and CDR2 from the germline V gene are SQVTM and ANQGSEA. This CDR3 is 11 amino acids long. Losses at the gene ends were 7 bases for V and 3 bases for J; bases not matched to a gene: 1. The CDR3 DNA sequence: TGCAGCGGGGACTATACAGATACGCAGTATTTT. Its protein is CSGDYTDTQYF.

The chain links TRBV19 to TRBJ1-1, with 12 bases aligning to TRBD1. Germline CDR1 reads LNHDA; CDR2 reads SQIVND (reference sequence). The CDR3 contains 15 residues. The ends lost 5 bases at V and 4 bases at J; junction bases unmatched: 5. The chain's CDR3 is CASSPGTGGPTEAFF. The CDR3 nucleotides are TGTGCCAGTAGTCCGGGGACAGGGGGCCCCACTGAAGCTTTCTTT. Full variable domain (missing parts from reference TRBV19 and TRBJ1-1): DGGITQSPKYLFRKEGQNVTLSCEQNLNHDAMYWYRQDPGQGLRLIYYSQIVNDFQKGDIAEGYSVSREKKESFPLTVTSAQKNPTAFYLCASSPGTGGPTEAFFGQGTRLTVV.

The chain has TRBV4-3 and TRBJ2-1; 8 bases agree with TRBD2. CDR1 LGHNA and CDR2 YSLEER come from the germline V gene. The CDR3 totals 15 residues. Trimming took 4 bases from V and 8 from J; bases not matched to a gene: 10. The CDR3 loop reads CASSLEVAGSDEQFF. DNA for the CDR3: TGCGCCAGCAGCCTTGAGGTAGCGGGATCAGATGAGCAGTTCTTC.

V and J are TRBV5-1 and TRBJ2-3, with D hard to call. The CDR3 length is 14 residues. V was shortened by 5 bases and J by 6 bases, with 16 bases between the two germline ends. Germline CDR1 SGHRS, CDR2 YFSETQ. CDR3: CASSPESVRDTQYF. CDR3 sequence (DNA): TGCGCCAGCAGTCCGGAGAGCGTTCGGGATACGCAGTATTTT. Combining the CDR3 with reference TRBV5-1 and TRBJ2-3 gives the whole variable domain KAGVTQTPRYLIKTRGQQVTLSCSPISGHRSVSWYQQTPGQGLQFLFEYFSETQRNKGNFPGRFSGRQFSNSRSEMNVSTLELGDSALYLCASSPESVRDTQYFGPGTRLTVL.

This chain uses TRBV28 with TRBJ1-2; D unclear. Germline V gene lookup returns CDR1 MDHEN and CDR2 SYDVKM. Between the trimmed V and J ends, which lost 3 bases and 8 bases, there was a span of 7 bases. This CDR3 has 11 amino acids. The CDR3 region has the DNA TGTGCCAGCAGTTTTAACAGAGGCTACACCTTC. Protein product: CASSFNRGYTF.

The J gene is TRBJ1-2, the V gene TRBV27, with 8 bases identical to TRBD1. In germline, CDR1 is MNHEY, CDR2 SMNVEV (reference sequence). V was pared by 4 bases and J by 3 bases, with 7 bases of the junction left unmatched. CDR3 size: 15 residues. The CDR3 loop is CASSWTGRGDYGYTF. The DNA of the CDR3 is TGTGCCAGCAGTTGGACAGGGCGAGGGGACTATGGCTACACCTTC.

This clone is labeled as medium-sized (0.01 to 0.1%). The CDR3 nucleotides are TGTGCCAGCACCGCAGGGGGGTCCTACGAGCAGTACTTC. Translation gives CASTAGGSYEQYF. The V call is TRBV13, the J call TRBJ2-7; the D gene is possibly TRBD1 (7 bases). Germline V gene sequence: CDR1 PRHDT, CDR2 FYEKMQ (reference sequence). V was cut by 7 bases and J by 1 base, with 11 bases left in between. This CDR3 is built from 13 residues. Full variable domain (rest looked up from reference TRBV13 and TRBJ2-7): AAGVIQSPRHLIKEKRETATLKCYPIPRHDTVYWYQQGPGQDPQFLISFYEKMQSDKGSIPDRFSAQQFSDYHSELNMSSLELGDSALYFCASTAGGSYEQYFGPGTRLTVT.

This clone was detected only once. V gene TRBV5-1 combines with J gene TRBJ1-1; no definite D call. The germline V and J ends were trimmed by 0 bases and 1 base, with 7 bases remaining between them. The CDR3 sequence is 14 residues long. Germline lookup yields CDR1 SGHRS and CDR2 YFSETQ. As DNA, the CDR3 is TGCGCCAGCAGCTTGGGGCAGCCGAACACTGAAGCTTTCTTT. It specifies CASSLGQPNTEAFF.

V and J are TRBV7-2 and TRBJ2-1; no clear D gene. The CDR3 extends over 12 amino acids. Trimming pared 5 bases from V and 8 bases from J, leaving 10 bases between. CDR1 and CDR2 (germline): SGHTA, FQGNSA. This CDR3 reads CASSPPADEQFF. Here the CDR3 DNA reads TGTGCCAGCAGCCCACCTGCCGATGAGCAGTTCTTC.

The chain is built from TRBV11-2 and TRBJ2-7, with 7 bases that match TRBD2. V was pared by 2 bases and J by 4 bases, with 5 bases of the junction left unmatched. The CDR3 length is 14 residues. Germline CDR1 and CDR2: SGHAT and FQNNGV. For the CDR3, the DNA is TGTGCCAGCAGCTTATTCGGGACTACTTACGAGCAGTACTTC. This sequence encodes CASSLFGTTYEQYF.

This chain uses TRBV6-5 with TRBJ2-7; D is possibly TRBD2 (6 bases). Trimming removed 5 bases at V and 1 base at J, with 15 bases between. Per the germline V gene, CDR1 is MNHEY and CDR2 is SVGAGI. The CDR3 sequence is 15 residues long. The CDR3 region is CASSVGSEGSYEQYF. The CDR3 nucleotides read TGTGCCAGCAGTGTCGGGAGTGAGGGGTCCTACGAGCAGTACTTC.

V and J are TRBV29-1 and TRBJ2-1; 8 bases match TRBD2. The CDR3 totals 14 residues. The germline V gene has CDR1 SQVTM and CDR2 ANQGSEA. V dropped 6 bases and J dropped 2; count of bases not matched to a gene: 6. CDR3 sequence (DNA): TGCAGCGTCGCAACTAGCGGAGCCTACAATGAGCAGTTCTTC. It is translated as CSVATSGAYNEQFF.

The chain has TRBV6-5 and TRBJ2-1; no clear D. The CDR3 runs 12 residues. The germline V and J ends were trimmed by 8 bases and 6 bases, with 11 bases remaining between them. Germline V gives CDR1 MNHEY, CDR2 SVGAGI. Here the CDR3 reads CASATNRNEQFF. As DNA, the CDR3 is TGTGCCAGCGCCACCAATCGCAATGAGCAGTTCTTC.

This rearrangement joins TRBV5-6 to TRBJ1-6; TRBD1 might be the D (5 bases). The CDR3 has 15 amino acids. Germline V CDR1 and CDR2: SGHDT, YYEEEE. V was trimmed by 7 bases and J by 9 bases, leaving 20 bases between them. The CDR3 DNA reads as TGTGCCAGCTACGATCTCAGGGTCCCGGGTTCACCCCTCCACTTT. Translation: CASYDLRVPGSPLHF.

This clone has only one observation. The V call is TRBV6-5, the J call TRBJ1-6, with no clear D. The CDR3 covers 12 residues. Germline-derived CDR1 and CDR2 are MNHEY and SVGAGI. V lost 6 bases to trimming and J lost 3 bases, with 3 bases between them. The CDR3 loop is CASRGYNSPLHF. As DNA, the CDR3 is TGTGCCAGCAGGGGCTATAATTCACCCCTCCACTTT.

The chain uses TRBV4-3 and TRBJ2-1; D call uncertain. Trimming removed 1 base at V and 4 bases at J, with 5 bases between. The CDR3 consists of 13 residues. Germline values: CDR1 LGHNA, CDR2 YSLEER. CDR3 protein: CASSQVQYNEQFF. In DNA, the CDR3 is TGCGCCAGCAGCCAAGTTCAGTACAATGAGCAGTTCTTC.

This chain connects TRBV5-1 to TRBJ1-2, with a tentative D call TRBD1 (5 bases). Per the germline V gene, CDR1 is SGHRS and CDR2 is YFSETQ. Trimming pared 2 bases from V and 10 bases from J, leaving 15 bases between. There are 13 residues in the CDR3. The CDR3 nucleotides read TGCGCCAGCAGCTTTGACCTAGGGGACCCCTACACCTTC. Its translation is CASSFDLGDPYTF.

V and J are TRBV4-3 and TRBJ2-3, with D tentatively TRBD2 (7 bases). Per germline, CDR1 LGHNA and CDR2 YSLEER. The CDR3 is 16 amino acids. Trimming took off 0 bases at V and 2 bases at J, with 12 bases between the two ends. The CDR3 DNA follows: TGCGCCAGCAGCCAAGATCTGGGGGGGGCCACAGATACGCAGTATTTT. This translates into CASSQDLGGATDTQYF.

This chain connects TRBV7-2 to TRBJ2-7; D is possibly TRBD2 (5 bases). CDR3 size: 16 residues. V was trimmed by 5 bases and J by 0 bases, leaving 17 bases between them. Per the germline V gene, CDR1 is SGHTA and CDR2 is FQGNSA. The CDR3 DNA reads TGTGCCAGCAGCCCATTGGCCGGACTGACCTCCTACGAGCAGTACTTC. This gives the protein CASSPLAGLTSYEQYF.

The J gene is TRBJ2-3, the V gene TRBV4-2; perhaps TRBD2 as D (5 bases). V gave up 1 base and J gave up 2 bases, with 10 bases separating them. Germline V gives CDR1 LGHNA, CDR2 YNFKEQ. CDR3 length: 15 residues. CDR3 amino acids: CASSQGSGFTDTQYF. Written as DNA, the CDR3 is TGTGCCAGCAGCCAAGGGTCGGGATTCACAGATACGCAGTATTTT.

This chain connects TRBV19 to TRBJ2-5, with TRBD1 as a possible D gene (5 bases). The ends were cut back, 5 bases at V and 6 bases at J, with 10 bases in the middle. The CDR3 has 12 amino acids. The germline CDR1 and CDR2 sequences are LNHDA and SQIVND (reference sequence). The chain's CDR3 is CASSPTGQTQYF. As DNA, the CDR3 is TGTGCCAGTAGTCCCACAGGTCAGACCCAGTACTTC.

The chain joins TRBV29-1 to TRBJ2-7; 11 positions match TRBD2. V was clipped by 6 bases and J by 2 bases; unmatched bases: 6. In germline, CDR1 is SQVTM, CDR2 ANQGSEA. This CDR3 has 14 residues. CDR3 nucleotides: TGCAGCGTCGAACTAGCGGGAGAGGCCTACGAGCAGTACTTC. Translation: CSVELAGEAYEQYF.

The CDR3 here is CASSLLGWSEQFF. The CDR3 DNA is TGTGCCAGCAGCTTGCTCGGTTGGAGTGAGCAGTTCTTC. V is TRBV5-8 and J is TRBJ2-1, with unresolved D. The CDR3 consists of 13 residues. V was pared by 1 base and J by 9 bases, with 11 bases between. Per germline, CDR1 SGHTS and CDR2 YDEGEE. The full variable domain, completed using reference TRBV5-8 and TRBJ2-1, is EAGVTQSPTHLIKTRGQQATLRCSPISGHTSVYWYQQALGLGLQFLLWYDEGEERNRGNFPPRFSGRQFPNYSSELNVNALELEDSALYLCASSLLGWSEQFFGPGTRLTVL.

This clone showed up just once. The CDR3 DNA sequence: TGTGCCAGCAGCTTAGGCGGAGACTACCGGGTTCAGCCCCAGCATTTT. Translating gives CASSLGGDYRVQPQHF. The chain couples TRBV7-2 to TRBJ1-5; D ambiguous. This CDR3 spans 16 amino acids. V shed 1 base and J shed 6 bases, with 16 bases lying between them. Germline V gene data show CDR1 as SGHTA and CDR2 as FQGNSA.

This rearrangement joins TRBV6-1 to TRBJ2-7, with D possibly being TRBD1 or TRBD2 (5 bases each). The CDR3 runs to 10 residues. Looked up from germline, CDR1 is MNHNS and CDR2 is SASEGT. Trimming stripped 8 bases from V and 4 bases from J, with 6 bases between. CDR3 region: CASGGYEQYF. Here the CDR3 DNA reads TGTGCCAGCGGGGGTTACGAGCAGTACTTC.